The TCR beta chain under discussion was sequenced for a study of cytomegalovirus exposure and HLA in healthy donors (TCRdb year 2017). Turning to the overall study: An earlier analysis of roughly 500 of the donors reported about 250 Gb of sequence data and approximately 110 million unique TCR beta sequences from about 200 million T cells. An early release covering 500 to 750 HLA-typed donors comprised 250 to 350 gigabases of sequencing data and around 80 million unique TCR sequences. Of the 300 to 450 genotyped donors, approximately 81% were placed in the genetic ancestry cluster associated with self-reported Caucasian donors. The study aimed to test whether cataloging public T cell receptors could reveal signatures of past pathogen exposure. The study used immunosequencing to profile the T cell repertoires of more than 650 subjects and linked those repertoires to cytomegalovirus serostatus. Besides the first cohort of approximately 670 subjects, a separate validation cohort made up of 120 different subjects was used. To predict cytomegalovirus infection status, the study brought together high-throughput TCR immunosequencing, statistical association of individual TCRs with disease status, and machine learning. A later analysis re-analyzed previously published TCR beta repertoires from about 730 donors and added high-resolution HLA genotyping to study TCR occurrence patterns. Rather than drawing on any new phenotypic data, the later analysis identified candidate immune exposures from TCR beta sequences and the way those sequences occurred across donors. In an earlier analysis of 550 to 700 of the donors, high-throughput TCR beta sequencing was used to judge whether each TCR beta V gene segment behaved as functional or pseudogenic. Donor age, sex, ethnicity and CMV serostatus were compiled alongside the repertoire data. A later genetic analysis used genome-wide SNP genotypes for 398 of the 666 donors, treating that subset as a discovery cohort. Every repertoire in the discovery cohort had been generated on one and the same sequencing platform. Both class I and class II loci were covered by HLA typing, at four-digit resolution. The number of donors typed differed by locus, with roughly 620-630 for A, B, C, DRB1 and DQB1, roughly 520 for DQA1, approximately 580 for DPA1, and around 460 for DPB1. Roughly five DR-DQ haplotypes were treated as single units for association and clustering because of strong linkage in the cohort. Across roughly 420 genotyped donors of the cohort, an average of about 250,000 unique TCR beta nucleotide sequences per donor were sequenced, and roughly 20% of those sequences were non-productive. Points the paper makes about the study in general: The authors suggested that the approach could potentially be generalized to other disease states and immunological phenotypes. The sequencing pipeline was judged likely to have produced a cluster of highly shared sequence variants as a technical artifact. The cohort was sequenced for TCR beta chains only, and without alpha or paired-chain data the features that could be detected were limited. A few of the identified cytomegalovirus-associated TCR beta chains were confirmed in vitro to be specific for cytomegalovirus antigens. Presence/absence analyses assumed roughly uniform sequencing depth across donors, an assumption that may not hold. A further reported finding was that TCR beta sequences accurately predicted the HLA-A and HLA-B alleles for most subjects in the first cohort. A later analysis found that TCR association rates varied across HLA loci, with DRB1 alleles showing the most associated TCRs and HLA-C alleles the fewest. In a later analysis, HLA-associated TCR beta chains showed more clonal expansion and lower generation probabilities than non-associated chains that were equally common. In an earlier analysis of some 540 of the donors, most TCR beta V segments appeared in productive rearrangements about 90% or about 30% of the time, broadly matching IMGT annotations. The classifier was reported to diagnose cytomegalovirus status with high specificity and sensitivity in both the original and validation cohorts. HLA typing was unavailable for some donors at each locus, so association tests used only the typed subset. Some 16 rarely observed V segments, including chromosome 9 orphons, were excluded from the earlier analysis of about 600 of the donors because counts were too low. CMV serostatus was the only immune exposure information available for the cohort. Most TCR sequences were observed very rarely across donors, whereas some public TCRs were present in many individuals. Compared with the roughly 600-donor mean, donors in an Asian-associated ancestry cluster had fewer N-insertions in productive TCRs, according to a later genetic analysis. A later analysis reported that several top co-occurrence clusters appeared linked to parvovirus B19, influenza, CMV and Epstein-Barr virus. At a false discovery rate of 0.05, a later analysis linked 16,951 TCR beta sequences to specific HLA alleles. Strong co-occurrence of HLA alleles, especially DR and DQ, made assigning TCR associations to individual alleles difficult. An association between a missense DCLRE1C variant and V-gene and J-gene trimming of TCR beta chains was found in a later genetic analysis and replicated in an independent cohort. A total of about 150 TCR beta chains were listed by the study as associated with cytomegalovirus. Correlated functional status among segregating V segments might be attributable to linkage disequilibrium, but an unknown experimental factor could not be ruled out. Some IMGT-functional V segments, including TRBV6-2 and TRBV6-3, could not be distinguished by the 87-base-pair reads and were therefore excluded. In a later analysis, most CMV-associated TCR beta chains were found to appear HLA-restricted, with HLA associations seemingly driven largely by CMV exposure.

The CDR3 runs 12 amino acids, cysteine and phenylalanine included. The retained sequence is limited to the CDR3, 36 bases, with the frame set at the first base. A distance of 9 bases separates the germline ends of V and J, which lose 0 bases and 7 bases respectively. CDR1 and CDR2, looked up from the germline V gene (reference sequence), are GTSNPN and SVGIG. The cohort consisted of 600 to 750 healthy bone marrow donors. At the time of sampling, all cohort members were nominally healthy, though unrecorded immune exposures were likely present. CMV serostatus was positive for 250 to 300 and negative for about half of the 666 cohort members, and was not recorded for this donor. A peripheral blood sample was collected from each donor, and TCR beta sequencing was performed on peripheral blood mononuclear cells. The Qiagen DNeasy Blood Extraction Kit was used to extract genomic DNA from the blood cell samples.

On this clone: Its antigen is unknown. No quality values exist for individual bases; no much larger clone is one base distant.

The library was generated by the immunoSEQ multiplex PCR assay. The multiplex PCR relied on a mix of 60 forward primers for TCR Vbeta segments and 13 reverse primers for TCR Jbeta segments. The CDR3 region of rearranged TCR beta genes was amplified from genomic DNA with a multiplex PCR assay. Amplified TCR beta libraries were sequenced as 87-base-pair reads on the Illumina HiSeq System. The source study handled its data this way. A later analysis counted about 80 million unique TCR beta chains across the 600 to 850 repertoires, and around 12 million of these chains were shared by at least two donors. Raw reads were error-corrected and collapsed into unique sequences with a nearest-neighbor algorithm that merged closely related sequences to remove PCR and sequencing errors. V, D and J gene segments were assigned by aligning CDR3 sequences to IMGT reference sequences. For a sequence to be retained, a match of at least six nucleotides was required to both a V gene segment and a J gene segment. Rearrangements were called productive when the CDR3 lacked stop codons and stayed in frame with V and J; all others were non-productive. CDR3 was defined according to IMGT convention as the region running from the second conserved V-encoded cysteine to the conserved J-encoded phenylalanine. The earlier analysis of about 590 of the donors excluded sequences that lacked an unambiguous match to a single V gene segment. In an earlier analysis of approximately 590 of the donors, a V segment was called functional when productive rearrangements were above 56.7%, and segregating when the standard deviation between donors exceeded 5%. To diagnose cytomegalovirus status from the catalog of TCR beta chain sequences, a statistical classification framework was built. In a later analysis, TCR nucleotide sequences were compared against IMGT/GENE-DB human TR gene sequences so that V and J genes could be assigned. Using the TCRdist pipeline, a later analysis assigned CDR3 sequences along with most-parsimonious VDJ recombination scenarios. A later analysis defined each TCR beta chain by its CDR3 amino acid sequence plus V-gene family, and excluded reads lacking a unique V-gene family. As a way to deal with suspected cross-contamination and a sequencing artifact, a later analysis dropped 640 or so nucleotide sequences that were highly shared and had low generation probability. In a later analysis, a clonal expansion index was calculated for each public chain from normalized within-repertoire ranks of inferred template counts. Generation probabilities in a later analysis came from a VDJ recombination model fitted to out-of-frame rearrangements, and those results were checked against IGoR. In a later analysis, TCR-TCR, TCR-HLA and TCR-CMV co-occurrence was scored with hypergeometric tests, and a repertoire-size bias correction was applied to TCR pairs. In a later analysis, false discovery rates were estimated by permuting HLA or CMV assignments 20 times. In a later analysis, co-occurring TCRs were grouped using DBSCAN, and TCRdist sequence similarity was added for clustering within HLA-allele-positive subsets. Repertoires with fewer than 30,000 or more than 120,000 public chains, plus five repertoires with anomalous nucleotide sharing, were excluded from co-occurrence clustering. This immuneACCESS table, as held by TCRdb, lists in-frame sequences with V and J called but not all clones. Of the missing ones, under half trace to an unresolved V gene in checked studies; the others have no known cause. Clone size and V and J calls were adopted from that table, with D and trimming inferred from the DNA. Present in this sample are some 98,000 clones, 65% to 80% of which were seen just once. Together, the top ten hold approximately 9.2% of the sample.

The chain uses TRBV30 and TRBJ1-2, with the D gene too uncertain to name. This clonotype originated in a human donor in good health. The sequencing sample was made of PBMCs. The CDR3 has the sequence CAWSVRGFGYTF. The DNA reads TGTGCCTGGAGTGTAAGAGGATTTGGCTACACCTTC.